The 23 T cell receptor beta chains presented below share a single source sample, sequenced in a study of shared clonotypes between healthy human individuals. Sequenced by immunoSEQ multiplex PCR; TCRdb stores in-frame clones only, minus some. Of approximately 1,500,000 clones listed, nearly 99% are singletons. Sequenced sample: naive CD4+ T cells sorted from blood. Subset given: CD45RA+ positively selected. All receptors come from a man aged 25-40 years in good health.

The J gene is TRBJ2-7, the V gene TRBV5-1; D remains unclear. V was clipped by 0 bases and J by 0 bases, with 16 bases between them. The CDR3 is made up of 17 amino acids. Germline V CDR1 and CDR2: SGHRS, YFSETQ. In DNA form, the CDR3 reads TGCGCCAGCAGCTTGGTTGTCGGTAGCCCAAGCTCCTACGAGCAGTACTTC. Its protein is CASSLVVGSPSSYEQYF.

CDR3 DNA sequence: TGTGCCAGCAGCCTGGGTAGTCAAGGGGAAAAACTGTTTTTT. This translates into CASSLGSQGEKLFF. The chain recombines TRBV5-4 with TRBJ1-4; D is unresolved. Looked up from germline, CDR1 is SGHNT and CDR2 is YYREEE (reference sequence). V dropped 4 bases and J dropped 8 bases, with 15 bases sitting between them. The CDR3 extends over 14 amino acids.

The V and J genes are TRBV29-1 and TRBJ1-4; possibly TRBD1 for D (6 bases). Trimming stripped 2 bases from V and 11 bases from J, with 15 bases between. Germline-derived CDR1 and CDR2 are SQVTM and ANQGSEA. The CDR3 loop spans 13 amino acids. The CDR3 DNA reads TGCAGCGTTGAAAGTAGGGGGACCGGGAAACTGTTTTTT. Its protein is CSVESRGTGKLFF.

The chain links TRBV28 to TRBJ1-2; D ambiguous. Germline V gene sequence: CDR1 MDHEN, CDR2 SYDVKM. V lost 8 bases and J lost 2, with 12 bases in between. The CDR3 runs 13 residues. The DNA of the CDR3 is TGTGCCAGCCTAAGGGAACCGAACTATGGCTACACCTTC. Translation: CASLREPNYGYTF.

This clone came up once. V gene TRBV29-1 combines with J gene TRBJ1-1; D remains ambiguous. CDR1 and CDR2 (germline): SQVTM, ANQGSEA. This CDR3 has 14 amino acids. V was pared by 1 base and J by 1 base, with 10 bases between. The chain's CDR3 is CSVEGSAGNTEAFF. The CDR3 nucleotides are TGCAGCGTTGAAGGATCTGCAGGGAACACTGAAGCTTTCTTT.

This clone has just one count. V and J are TRBV5-8 and TRBJ2-5; unclear D gene. The CDR3 runs to 16 residues. The V end lost 3 bases, the J end lost 5 bases, and 20 bases lay between the germline ends. In germline, CDR1 is SGHTS, CDR2 YDEGEE. The CDR3 here is CASSSARLMARETQYF. The CDR3 DNA sequence: TGTGCCAGCAGCTCGGCCCGTCTCATGGCGAGGGAGACCCAGTACTTC. Complete variable domain (other parts from reference TRBV5-8 and TRBJ2-5): EAGVTQSPTHLIKTRGQQATLRCSPISGHTSVYWYQQALGLGLQFLLWYDEGEERNRGNFPPRFSGRQFPNYSSELNVNALELEDSALYLCASSSARLMARETQYFGPGTRLLVL.

The J gene is TRBJ2-7, the V gene TRBV30; D may be TRBD1 (6 bases). This CDR3 comprises 10 residues. Germline values: CDR1 GTSNPN, CDR2 SVGIG (reference sequence). V was cut by 5 bases and J by 11 bases, with 13 bases left in between. DNA of the CDR3: TGTGCCTGGGGAGGACAGCGAAAGTACTTC. Amino acids: CAWGGQRKYF.

The chain couples TRBV7-2 to TRBJ2-2; possibly TRBD1 for D (6 bases). The CDR3 is made up of 13 amino acids. Germline CDR1 reads SGHTA; CDR2 reads FQGNSA. The V and J ends lost 8 bases and 1 base respectively, with 8 bases between them. CDR3 in DNA: TGTGCCAGCCAGGGACAGAACACCGGGGAGCTGTTTTTT. Encoded protein: CASQGQNTGELFF.

The genes are TRBV2 and TRBJ2-2; tentatively, D is TRBD1 (6 bases). In germline, CDR1 is SNHLY, CDR2 FYNNEI. This CDR3 has 14 amino acids. Trimming cost V 6 bases and J 4 bases, with 12 bases left between them. CDR3 in amino acids: CASRGQLPTGELFF. Written as DNA, the CDR3 is TGTGCCAGCAGAGGACAGTTACCCACCGGGGAGCTGTTTTTT.

This sequence joins TRBV9 and TRBJ2-6, with a weak D call TRBD2 (6 bases). Germline V gives CDR1 SGDLS, CDR2 YYNGEE. Trimming pared 0 bases from V and 0 bases from J, leaving 10 bases between. The CDR3 is 17 residues long. The CDR3 here is CASSVDGGLSGANVLTF. CDR3 sequence (DNA): TGTGCCAGCAGCGTAGATGGGGGACTCTCTGGGGCCAACGTCCTGACTTTC.

J is TRBJ2-7 and V is TRBV5-1, with 10 positions matching TRBD1. Looked up from germline, CDR1 is SGHRS and CDR2 is YFSETQ. Trimming took 2 bases from V and 2 from J; bases not matched to a gene: 7. This CDR3 comprises 16 residues. The CDR3 DNA is TGCGCCAGCAGCTTTGACAGGGGGCCGAGCCCCTACGAGCAGTACTTC. Translating it yields CASSFDRGPSPYEQYF.

The chain is built from TRBV7-9 and TRBJ2-1, with 9 nucleotides matching TRBD2. Trimming removed 1 base from V and 5 bases from J; junction bases left unmatched: 6. Looked up from germline, CDR1 is SEHNR and CDR2 is FQNEAQ (reference sequence). This CDR3 has 16 amino acids. The CDR3 nucleotides read TGTGCCAGCAGCTTAGGGGCTAGCGGGACCGACAATGAGCAGTTCTTC. Its translation is CASSLGASGTDNEQFF.

The gene calls are TRBV5-1 and TRBJ2-1; D uncertain. V lost 4 bases and J lost 0, with 14 bases in between. Germline CDR1 is SGHRS and CDR2 is YFSETQ. CDR3 length: 16 residues. CDR3 amino acids: CASSPHGGSSYNEQFF. CDR3 in DNA: TGCGCCAGCAGCCCGCACGGCGGTAGCTCCTACAATGAGCAGTTCTTC.

This clone was recorded once. This rearrangement joins TRBV5-4 to TRBJ1-1; 8 bases map to TRBD1. This CDR3 region has 17 residues. The germline gives CDR1 SGHNT, CDR2 YYREEE (reference sequence). Trimming removed 4 bases from V and 1 base from J; junction bases left unmatched: 12. The CDR3 sequence is CASSPPGGQGRNTEAFF. CDR3 nucleotides: TGTGCCAGCAGCCCCCCTGGCGGACAGGGACGGAACACTGAAGCTTTCTTT. The complete variable domain, with remaining parts taken from reference TRBV5-4 and TRBJ1-1, reads ETGVTQSPTHLIKTRGQQVTLRCSSQSGHNTVSWYQQALGQGPQFIFQYYREEENGRGNFPPRFSGLQFPNYSSELNVNALELDDSALYLCASSPPGGQGRNTEAFFGQGTRLTVV.

In this sample, this clone turned up once. Mismatch with germline at one junction end may stem from a read error. This chain links TRBV25-1 with TRBJ2-3; D unresolved. Looked up from germline, CDR1 is MGHDK and CDR2 is SYGVNS. The CDR3 runs to 11 residues. CDR3 residues: CASSEKDPPSF. CDR3 bases: TGTGCCAGCAGTGAAAAGGACCCCCCTAGTTTT. Full variable domain (outside the CDR3, taken from reference TRBV25-1 and TRBJ2-3): EADIYQTPRYLVIGTGKKITLECSQTMGHDKMYWYQQDPGMELHLIHYSYGVNSTEKGDLSSESTVSRIRTEHFPLTLESARPSHTSQYLCASSEKDPPSFGPGTRLTVL.

CDR3 DNA sequence: TGTGCCAGCAGCTTTAGCGGGAGAATTAGCACAGATACGCAGTATTTT. This sequence encodes CASSFSGRISTDTQYF. The chain is built from TRBV7-2 and TRBJ2-3; 9 bases align to TRBD2. The CDR3 has 16 residues. The ends lost 3 bases at V and 0 bases at J; junction bases unmatched: 4. Germline lookup yields CDR1 SGHTA and CDR2 FQGNSA.

This clone was found once. This sequence joins TRBV5-1 and TRBJ1-4; no reliable D call. The CDR3 spans 14 residues. Deletions cut 5 bases from V and 5 bases from J, with 13 bases between. CDR1 and CDR2 (germline): SGHRS, YFSETQ. CDR3 protein: CASRWAVSNEKLFF. For the CDR3, the DNA is TGCGCCAGCAGATGGGCAGTTAGCAATGAAAAACTGTTTTTT. The variable domain in full, completed from reference TRBV5-1 and TRBJ1-4, reads KAGVTQTPRYLIKTRGQQVTLSCSPISGHRSVSWYQQTPGQGLQFLFEYFSETQRNKGNFPGRFSGRQFSNSRSEMNVSTLELGDSALYLCASRWAVSNEKLFFGSGTQLSVL.

The V gene is TRBV7-3, the J gene TRBJ2-2; perhaps TRBD2 as D (6 bases). V was pared by 3 bases and J by 3 bases, with 8 bases between. The CDR3 has 14 amino acids. Germline V CDR1 and CDR2: SGHTA, FQGTGA. The CDR3 coding sequence is TGTGCCAGCAGCTTCAGCGGGTACACCGGGGAGCTGTTTTTT. Its translation is CASSFSGYTGELFF.

This rearrangement joins TRBV15 to TRBJ1-4; the D is unclear. Germline V gives CDR1 LNHNV, CDR2 YYDKDF (reference sequence). The CDR3 length is 15 residues. V was clipped by 0 bases and J by 3 bases, with 8 bases between them. The CDR3 DNA is TGTGCCACCAGCAGAGAGGCGGTTTCTAATGAAAAACTGTTTTTT. This codes for CATSREAVSNEKLFF. The entire variable domain, with the rest obtained from reference TRBV15 and TRBJ1-4, is as follows: DAMVIQNPRYQVTQFGKPVTLSCSQTLNHNVMYWYQQKSSQAPKLLFHYYDKDFNNEADTPDNFQSRRPNTSFCFLDIRSPGLGDTAMYLCATSREAVSNEKLFFGSGTQLSVL.

V and J are TRBV2 and TRBJ2-7; D call uncertain. CDR1 is SNHLY and CDR2 is FYNNEI in the germline V gene. V lost 6 bases, J lost 3 bases, and 12 bases lay in between. The CDR3 runs to 13 residues. In DNA, the CDR3 is TGTGCCAGCAGGGACGGGTACGTCTACGAGCAGTACTTC. Amino acids: CASRDGYVYEQYF.

In the case of this clone: Other DNA sequences in the same sample also yield this CDR3. The chain is built from TRBV5-1 and TRBJ2-3; 7 nucleotides agree with TRBD2. Germline CDR1 reads SGHRS; CDR2 reads YFSETQ. Trimming at V came to 4 bases and at J to 0 bases, leaving 2 bases not matched to a gene. The CDR3 length is 14 residues. CDR3 sequence (DNA): TGCGCCAGCAGCCCCGGGGGGAGCACAGATACGCAGTATTTT. Its translation: CASSPGGSTDTQYF.

V is TRBV28 and J is TRBJ2-4; D possibly corresponds to TRBD1 (6 bases). The ends were cut back, 2 bases at V and 12 bases at J, with 14 bases in the middle. The CDR3 has 13 residues. The germline V gene encodes CDR1 MDHEN and CDR2 SYDVKM. The CDR3: CASSLPNRDHQYF. The CDR3 DNA follows: TGTGCCAGCAGTTTACCAAACAGGGATCATCAGTACTTC.

The rearrangement joins TRBV7-9 to TRBJ1-1; 7 nucleotides line up with TRBD1. V was clipped by 3 bases and J by 1 base; unmatched bases: 5. This CDR3 has 15 residues. In germline, CDR1 is SEHNR, CDR2 FQNEAQ (reference sequence). This CDR3 is CASSLTGKKNTEAFF. In nucleotides, the CDR3 is TGTGCCAGCAGCTTGACAGGGAAAAAGAACACTGAAGCTTTCTTT.